This record looks at one T cell receptor (beta chain) sequence and its context. This specimen belongs to a study of control samples from healthy donors and cancer patients. Germline trimming cut 0 bases from V and 5 bases from J; bases unmatched to any gene: 6. Germline CDR1 and CDR2: MGHRA and YSYEKL. The CDR3 loop spans 16 amino acids. Some clones are missing from TCRdb's copy, which holds only in-frame ones; the method was immunoSEQ multiplex PCR. The sample carries about 120,000 clones, 85% to 95% recorded once. The source of this sequence is a man under 40 in good health. The sequencing sample was made of blood. The chain has TRBV4-1 and TRBJ2-3; 9 bases map to TRBD2. CDR3 protein: CASSQEGLAGLDTQYF. CDR3 coding DNA: TGCGCCAGCAGCCAAGAAGGGCTAGCGGGGTTAGATACGCAGTATTTT.